The clone carrying this TCR beta chain occurred many times. CDR1 ENHRY and CDR2 SYGVKD come from the germline V gene. CDR3 size: 15 residues. Trimming stripped 10 bases from V and 6 bases from J, with 24 bases between. This entry belongs to a study of metastatic and nonmetastatic thyroid tumors. Thyroid surgery took place with no prior treatment in any patient. TCRdb reprocessed the PCR reads using MiXCR. The table lists 30,000 or so clones, 15% to 20% of them singletons. The sample comprised blood. This sequence was found in a female donor with papillary thyroid cancer or a benign thyroid nodule (not recorded which). Some clones in this sample may be carry-over from other donors' samples. The V gene is TRBV10-3, the J gene TRBJ1-2; perhaps TRBD1 as D (6 bases). CDR3 coding DNA: TGTGCCACAGCGAGGCTCTTGGGACACGGAGATGGCTACACCTTC. It codes for CATARLLGHGDGYTF.